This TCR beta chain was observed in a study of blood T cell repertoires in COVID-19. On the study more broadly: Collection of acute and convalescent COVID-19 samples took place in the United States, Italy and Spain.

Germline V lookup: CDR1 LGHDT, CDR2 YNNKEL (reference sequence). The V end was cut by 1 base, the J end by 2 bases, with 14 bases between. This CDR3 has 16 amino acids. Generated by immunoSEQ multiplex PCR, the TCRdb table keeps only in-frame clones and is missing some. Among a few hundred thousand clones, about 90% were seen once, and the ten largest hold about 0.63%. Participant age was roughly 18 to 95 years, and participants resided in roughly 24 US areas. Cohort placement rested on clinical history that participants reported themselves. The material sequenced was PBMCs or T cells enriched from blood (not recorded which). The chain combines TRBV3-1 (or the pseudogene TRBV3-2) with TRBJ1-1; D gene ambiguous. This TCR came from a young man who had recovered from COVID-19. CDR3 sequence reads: CASSQVMRSSNTEAFF. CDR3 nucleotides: TGTGCCAGCAGCCAAGTTATGAGGTCGTCTAACACTGAAGCTTTCTTT.